This T cell receptor (beta chain) was captured by sequencing in a study of blood T cell repertoires in COVID-19. Whole-study context: Spain, Italy and the United States supplied samples that represented acute and convalescent COVID-19.

Assay: immunoSEQ multiplex PCR; the TCRdb copy retains only in-frame clones and omits some. The data hold roughly 93,000 clones, with around 87% observed a single time. This CDR3 is 16 amino acids long. The germline gives CDR1 LNHDA, CDR2 SQIVND (reference sequence). V was clipped by 4 bases and J by 5 bases; unmatched bases: 11. The sequenced sample was peripheral blood. The rearrangement links TRBV19 to TRBJ2-1; 7 positions agree with TRBD2. This TCR was sampled from a human donor in a cohort sampled during active COVID-19. CDR3 nucleotides: TGTGCCAGTAGTACTACCTGGGCTAGCGGCGACAATGAGCAGTTCTTC. Its translation: CASSTTWASGDNEQFF.